The source of this TCR beta chain is a study of shared clonotypes between healthy human individuals. Looking at the study overall: Every donor yielded three CD4 naive, three CD4 memory, two CD8 naive and one CD8 memory plate.

All donors qualified as healthy HIV-negative adults and had experienced no recent acute infections or vaccinations. The trim removed 5 bases at V and 4 bases at J, leaving 12 bases unmatched. Germline values: CDR1 SGHAT, CDR2 FQNNGV. The CDR3 sequence is 16 residues long. Concerning this clone itself: Its antigen is not identified.

Sequenced by immunoSEQ multiplex PCR; TCRdb stores in-frame clones only, minus some. The sample includes roughly 2.4 million clones, nearly 97% of them seen just once. Study results and caveats: A reduction in generation probabilities was seen for non-shared clonotypes relative to those shared by all four donors.

The rearrangement uses TRBV11-2 and TRBJ2-5, with TRBD2 matching over 8 bases. This clonotype was sampled from a man aged 18 to 29 in good health. The sample was naive CD4+ T cells sorted from blood. The sample's subset: CD45RA+ positively selected. Written as DNA, the CDR3 is TGTGCCAGCAGCCCTCAGGGACTAGGGGGGTCAGAGACCCAGTACTTC. Translation gives CASSPQGLGGSETQYF.